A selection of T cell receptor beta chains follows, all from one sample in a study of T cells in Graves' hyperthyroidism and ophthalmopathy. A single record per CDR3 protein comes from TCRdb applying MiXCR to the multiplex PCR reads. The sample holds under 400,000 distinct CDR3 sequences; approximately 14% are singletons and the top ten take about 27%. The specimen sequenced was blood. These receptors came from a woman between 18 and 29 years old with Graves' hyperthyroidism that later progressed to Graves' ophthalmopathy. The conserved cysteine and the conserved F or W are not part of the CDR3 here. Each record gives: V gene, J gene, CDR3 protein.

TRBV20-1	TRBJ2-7	SARGLAGDLPPYEQY
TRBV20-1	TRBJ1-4	SARDEVGGDEKLF
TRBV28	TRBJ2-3	ASILAGRTDTQY
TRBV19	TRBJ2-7	ASSTLTSGPSYEQY
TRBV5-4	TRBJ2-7	ASSRAGASYEQY
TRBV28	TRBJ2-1	ASSLAKPGLAGEQF
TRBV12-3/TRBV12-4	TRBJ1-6	ASSPGDIFDSPLH
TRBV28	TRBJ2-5	ASSLRELGRDHGVQY
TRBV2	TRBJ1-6	ASISGGAYNSPLH
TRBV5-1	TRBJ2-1	ASSRAGVGYNEQF
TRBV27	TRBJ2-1	ASGTNTPSGLYNEQF
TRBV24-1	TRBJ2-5	ATSDLGAGQETQY
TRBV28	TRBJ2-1	ASNLAGFGEQF
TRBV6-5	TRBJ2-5	ASGLQHQETQY
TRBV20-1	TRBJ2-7	SAFLPPGLASEAYEQY
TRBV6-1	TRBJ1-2	ASSEDLGGSNGYT
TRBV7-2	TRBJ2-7	ASSLEARAYEQY
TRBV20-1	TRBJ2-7	SASFSGSFPYEQY
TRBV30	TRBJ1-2	AWSVVGAGGYT
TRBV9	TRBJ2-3	ASSTQAGETTDTQY